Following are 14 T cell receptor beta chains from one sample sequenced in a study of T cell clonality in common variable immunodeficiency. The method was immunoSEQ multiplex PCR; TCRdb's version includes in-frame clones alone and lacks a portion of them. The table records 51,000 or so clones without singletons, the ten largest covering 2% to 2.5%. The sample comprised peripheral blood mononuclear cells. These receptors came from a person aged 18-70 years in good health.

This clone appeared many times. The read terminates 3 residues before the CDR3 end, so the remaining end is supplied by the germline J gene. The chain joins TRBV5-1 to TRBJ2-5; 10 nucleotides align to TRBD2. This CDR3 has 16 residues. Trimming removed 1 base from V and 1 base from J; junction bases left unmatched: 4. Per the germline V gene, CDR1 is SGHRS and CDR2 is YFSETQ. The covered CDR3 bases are TGCGCCAGCAGCTTGACCGGACTAGCGGTCCAAGAGACC. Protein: CASSLTGLAVQET. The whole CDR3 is CASSLTGLAVQETQYF.

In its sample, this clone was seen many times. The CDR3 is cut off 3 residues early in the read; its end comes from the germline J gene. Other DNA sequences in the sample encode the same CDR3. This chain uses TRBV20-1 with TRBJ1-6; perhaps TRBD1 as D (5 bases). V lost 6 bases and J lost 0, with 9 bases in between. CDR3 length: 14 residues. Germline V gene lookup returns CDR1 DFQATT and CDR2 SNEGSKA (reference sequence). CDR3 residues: CSAAGSSYNSPLHF. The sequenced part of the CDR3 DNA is TGCAGTGCCGCAGGGAGCTCCTATAATTCACCC.

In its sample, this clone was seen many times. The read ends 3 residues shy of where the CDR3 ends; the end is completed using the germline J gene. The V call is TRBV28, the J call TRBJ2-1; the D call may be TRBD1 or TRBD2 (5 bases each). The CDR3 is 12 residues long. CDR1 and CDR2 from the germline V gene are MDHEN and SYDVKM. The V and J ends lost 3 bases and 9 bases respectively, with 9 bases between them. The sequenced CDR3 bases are TGTGCCAGCAGTTTTGAGAGGGGTGAG. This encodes CASSFERGE. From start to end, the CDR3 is CASSFERGEQFF.

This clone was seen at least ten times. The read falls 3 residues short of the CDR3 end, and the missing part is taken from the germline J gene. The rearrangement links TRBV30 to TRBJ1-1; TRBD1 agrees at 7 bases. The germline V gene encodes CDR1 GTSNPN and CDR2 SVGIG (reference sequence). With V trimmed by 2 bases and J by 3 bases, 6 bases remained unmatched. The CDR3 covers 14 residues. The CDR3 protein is CAWSSTTGDTEAFF. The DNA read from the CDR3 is TGTGCCTGGAGTTCTACTACAGGGGACACTGAA.

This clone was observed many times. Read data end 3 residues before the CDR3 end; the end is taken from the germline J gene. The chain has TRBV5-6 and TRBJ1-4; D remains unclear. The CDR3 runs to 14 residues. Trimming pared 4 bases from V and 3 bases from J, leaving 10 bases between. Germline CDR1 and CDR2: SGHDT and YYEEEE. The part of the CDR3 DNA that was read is TGTGCCAGCAGCCCTAGGTATCCTAATGAAAAA. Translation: CASSPRYPNEK. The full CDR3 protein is CASSPRYPNEKLFF.

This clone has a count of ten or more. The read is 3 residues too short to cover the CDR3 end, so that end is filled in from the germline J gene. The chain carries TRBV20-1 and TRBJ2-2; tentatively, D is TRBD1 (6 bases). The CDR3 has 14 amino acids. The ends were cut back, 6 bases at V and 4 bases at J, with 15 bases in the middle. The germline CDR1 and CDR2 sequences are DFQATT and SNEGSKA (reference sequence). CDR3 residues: CSANDRILTGELFF. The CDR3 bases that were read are TGCAGTGCGAATGACAGGATACTCACCGGGGAG.

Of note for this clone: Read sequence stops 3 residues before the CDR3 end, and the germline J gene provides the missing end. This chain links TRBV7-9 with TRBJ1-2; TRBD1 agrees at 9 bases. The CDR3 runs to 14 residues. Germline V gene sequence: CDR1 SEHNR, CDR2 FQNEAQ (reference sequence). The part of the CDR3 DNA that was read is TGTGCCAGCAGCTCCCGGGACAGGGCCAACGAC. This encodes CASSSRDRAND. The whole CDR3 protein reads CASSSRDRANDYTF.

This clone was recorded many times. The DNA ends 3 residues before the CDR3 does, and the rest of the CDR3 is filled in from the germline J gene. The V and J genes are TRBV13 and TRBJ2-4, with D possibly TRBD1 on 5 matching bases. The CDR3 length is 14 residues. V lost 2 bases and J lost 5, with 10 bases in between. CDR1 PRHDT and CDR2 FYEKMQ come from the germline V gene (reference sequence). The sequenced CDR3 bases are TGTGCCAGCAGCTTATCGGTGGGGCAAAACATT. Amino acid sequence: CASSLSVGQNI. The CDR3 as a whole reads CASSLSVGQNIQYF.

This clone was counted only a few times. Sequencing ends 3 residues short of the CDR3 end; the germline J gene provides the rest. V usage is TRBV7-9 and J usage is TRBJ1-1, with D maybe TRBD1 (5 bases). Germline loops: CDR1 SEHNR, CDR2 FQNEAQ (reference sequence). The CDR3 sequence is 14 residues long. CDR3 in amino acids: CASSLAVQEGEAFF. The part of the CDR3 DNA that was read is TGTGCCAGCAGCTTAGCCGTCCAGGAGGGGGAA.

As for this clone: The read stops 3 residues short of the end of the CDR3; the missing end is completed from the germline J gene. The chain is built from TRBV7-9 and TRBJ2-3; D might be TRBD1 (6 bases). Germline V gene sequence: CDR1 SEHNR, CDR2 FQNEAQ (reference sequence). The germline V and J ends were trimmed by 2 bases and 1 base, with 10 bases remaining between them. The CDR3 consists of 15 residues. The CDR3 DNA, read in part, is TGTGCCAGCAGCTTACAAGGGGGAGGCACAGATACG. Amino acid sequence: CASSLQGGGTDT. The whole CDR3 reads CASSLQGGGTDTQYF.

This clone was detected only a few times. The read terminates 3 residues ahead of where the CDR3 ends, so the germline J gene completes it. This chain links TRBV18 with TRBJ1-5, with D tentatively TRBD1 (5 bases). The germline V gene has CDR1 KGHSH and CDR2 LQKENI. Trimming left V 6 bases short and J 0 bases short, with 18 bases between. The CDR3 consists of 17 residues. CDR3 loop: CASSQLGRQNSNQPQHF. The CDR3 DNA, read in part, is TGTGCCAGCTCCCAACTCGGCCGACAGAATAGCAATCAGCCC. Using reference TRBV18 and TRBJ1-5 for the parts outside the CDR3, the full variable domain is NAGVMQNPRHLVRRRGQEARLRCSPMKGHSHVYWYRQLPEEGLKFMVYLQKENIIDESGMPKERFSAEFPKEGPSILRIQQVVRGDSAAYFCASSQLGRQNSNQPQHFGDGTRLSIL.

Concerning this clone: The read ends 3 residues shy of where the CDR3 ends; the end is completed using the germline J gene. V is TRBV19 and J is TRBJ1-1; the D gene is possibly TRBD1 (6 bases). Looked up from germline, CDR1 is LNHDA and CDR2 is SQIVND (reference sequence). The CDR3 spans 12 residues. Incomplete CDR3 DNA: TGTGCCAGTCGCCCTAAGGGGACATCT. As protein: CASRPKGTS. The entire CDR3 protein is CASRPKGTSAFF.

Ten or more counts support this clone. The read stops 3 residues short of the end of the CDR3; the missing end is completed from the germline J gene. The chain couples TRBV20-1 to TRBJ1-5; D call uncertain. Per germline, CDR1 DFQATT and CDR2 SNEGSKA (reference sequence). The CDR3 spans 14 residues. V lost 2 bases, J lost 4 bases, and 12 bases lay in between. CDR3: CSARQSTGNQPQHF. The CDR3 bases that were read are TGCAGTGCTAGACAGAGCACGGGGAATCAGCCC.

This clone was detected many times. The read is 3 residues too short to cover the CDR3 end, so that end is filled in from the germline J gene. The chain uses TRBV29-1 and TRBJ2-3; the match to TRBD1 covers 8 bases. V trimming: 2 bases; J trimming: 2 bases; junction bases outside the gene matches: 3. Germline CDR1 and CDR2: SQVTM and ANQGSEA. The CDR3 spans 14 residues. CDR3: CSVEQGAFTDTQYF. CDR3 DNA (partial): TGCAGCGTTGAACAGGGGGCGTTCACAGATACG.